This T cell receptor beta chain came from a study of T cells in Graves' hyperthyroidism and ophthalmopathy. This clonotype was counted ten times or more. The diagnoses drew upon clinical symptoms, serum thyroxine and TRAb, thyroid ultrasound and orbital computed tomography. Germline V lookup: CDR1 GTSNPN, CDR2 SVGIG (reference sequence). The ends lost 3 bases at V and 2 bases at J; junction bases unmatched: 9. The CDR3 extends over 15 amino acids. TCR beta CDR3 region amplification was performed from RNA transcripts. Researchers ran a first-round RT-PCR on the TCR CDR3 using the HTBI primer set. A single record per CDR3 protein comes from TCRdb applying MiXCR to the multiplex PCR reads. Of around 340,000 distinct CDR3 sequences in the sample, 15% to 20% were seen once.

What was sequenced was blood. The sequence came from a woman aged 40 to 50 with Graves' ophthalmopathy. The chain employs TRBV30 and TRBJ2-7, with 8 bases fitting TRBD1. The CDR3 nucleotides are TGTGCCTGGAGAGCCACCGGGACAGGAACCTACGAGCAGTACTTC. Translated, it gives CAWRATGTGTYEQYF.